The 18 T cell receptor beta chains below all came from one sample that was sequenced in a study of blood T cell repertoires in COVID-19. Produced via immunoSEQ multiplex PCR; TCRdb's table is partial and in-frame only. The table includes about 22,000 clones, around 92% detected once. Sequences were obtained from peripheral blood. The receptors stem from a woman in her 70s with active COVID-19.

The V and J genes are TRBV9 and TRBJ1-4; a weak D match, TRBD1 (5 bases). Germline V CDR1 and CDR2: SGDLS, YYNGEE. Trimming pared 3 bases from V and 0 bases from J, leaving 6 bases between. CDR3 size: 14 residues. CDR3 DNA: TGTGCCAGCAGCGCCAGGGCAACTAATGAAAAACTGTTTTTT. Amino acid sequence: CASSARATNEKLFF.

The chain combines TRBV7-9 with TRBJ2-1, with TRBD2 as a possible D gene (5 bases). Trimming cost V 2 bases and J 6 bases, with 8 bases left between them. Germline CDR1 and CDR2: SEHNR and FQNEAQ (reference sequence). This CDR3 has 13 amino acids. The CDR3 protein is CASSLSLANEQFF. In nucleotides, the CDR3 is TGTGCCAGCAGCTTAAGCCTAGCCAATGAGCAGTTCTTC.

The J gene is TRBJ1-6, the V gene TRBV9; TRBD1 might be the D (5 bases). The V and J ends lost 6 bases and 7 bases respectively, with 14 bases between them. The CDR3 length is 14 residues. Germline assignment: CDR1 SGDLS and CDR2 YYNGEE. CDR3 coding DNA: TGTGCCAGCAACCCGGGGGAAGCGAATTCACCCCTCCACTTT. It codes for CASNPGEANSPLHF. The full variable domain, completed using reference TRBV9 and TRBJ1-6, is DSGVTQTPKHLITATGQRVTLRCSPRSGDLSVYWYQQSLDQGLQFLIQYYNGEERAKGNILERFSAQQFPDLHSELNLSSLELGDSALYFCASNPGEANSPLHFGNGTRLTVT.

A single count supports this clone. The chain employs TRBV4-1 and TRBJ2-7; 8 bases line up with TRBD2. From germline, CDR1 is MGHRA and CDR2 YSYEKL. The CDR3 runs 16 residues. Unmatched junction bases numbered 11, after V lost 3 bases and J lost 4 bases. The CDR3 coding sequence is TGCGCCAGCAGCCACCGGGGGGCAGCGGGAGAATACGAGCAGTACTTC. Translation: CASSHRGAAGEYEQYF.

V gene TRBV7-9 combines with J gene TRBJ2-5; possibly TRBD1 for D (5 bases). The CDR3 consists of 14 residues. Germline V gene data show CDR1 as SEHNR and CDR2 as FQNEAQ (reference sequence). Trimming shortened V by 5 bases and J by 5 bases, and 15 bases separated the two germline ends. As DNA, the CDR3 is TGTGCCAGCAGCCCCTTAGGGGTCCGGGAGACCCAGTACTTC. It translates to CASSPLGVRETQYF.

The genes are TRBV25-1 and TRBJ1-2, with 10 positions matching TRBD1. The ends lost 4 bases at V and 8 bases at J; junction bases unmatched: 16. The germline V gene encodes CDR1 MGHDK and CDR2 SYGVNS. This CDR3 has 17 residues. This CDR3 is CASSGPTVDRGLWGYTF. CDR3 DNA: TGTGCCAGCAGTGGCCCCACGGTCGACAGGGGGCTCTGGGGCTACACCTTC.

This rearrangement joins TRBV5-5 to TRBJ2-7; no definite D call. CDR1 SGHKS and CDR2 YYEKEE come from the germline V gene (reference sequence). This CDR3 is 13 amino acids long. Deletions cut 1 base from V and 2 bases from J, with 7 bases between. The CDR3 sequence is CASSLLVPYEQYF. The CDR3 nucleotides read TGTGCCAGCAGCTTGTTAGTTCCCTACGAGCAGTACTTC. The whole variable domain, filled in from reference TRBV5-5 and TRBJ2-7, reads DAGVTQSPTHLIKTRGQQVTLRCSPISGHKSVSWYQQVLGQGPQFIFQYYEKEERGRGNFPDRFSARQFPNYSSELNVNALLLGDSALYLCASSLLVPYEQYFGPGTRLTVT.

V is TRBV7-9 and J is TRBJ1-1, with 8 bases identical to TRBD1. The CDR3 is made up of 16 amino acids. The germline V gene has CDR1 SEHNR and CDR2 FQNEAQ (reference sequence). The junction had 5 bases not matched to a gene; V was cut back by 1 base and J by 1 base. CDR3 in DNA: TGTGCCAGCAGCTTAGGGGGGACAGGACAGAACACTGAAGCTTTCTTT. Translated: CASSLGGTGQNTEAFF.

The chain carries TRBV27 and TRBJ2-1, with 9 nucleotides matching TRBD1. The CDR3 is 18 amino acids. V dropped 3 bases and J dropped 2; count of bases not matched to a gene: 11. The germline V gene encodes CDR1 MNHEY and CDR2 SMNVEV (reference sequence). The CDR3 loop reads CASSFYHPGQGTYNEQFF. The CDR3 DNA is TGTGCCAGCAGTTTTTATCACCCCGGACAGGGGACCTACAATGAGCAGTTCTTC.

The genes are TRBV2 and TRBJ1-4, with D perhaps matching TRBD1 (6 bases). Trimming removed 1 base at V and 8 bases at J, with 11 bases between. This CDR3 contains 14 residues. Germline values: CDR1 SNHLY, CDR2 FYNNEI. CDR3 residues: CASSEGGLGEKLFF. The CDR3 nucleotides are TGTGCCAGCAGTGAAGGGGGGCTGGGGGAAAAACTGTTTTTT.

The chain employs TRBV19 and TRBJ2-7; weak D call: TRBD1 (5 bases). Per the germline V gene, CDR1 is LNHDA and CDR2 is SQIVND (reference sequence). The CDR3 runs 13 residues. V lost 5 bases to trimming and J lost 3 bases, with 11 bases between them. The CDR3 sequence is CASSADTFYEQYF. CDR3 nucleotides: TGTGCCAGTAGTGCGGACACCTTCTACGAGCAGTACTTC.

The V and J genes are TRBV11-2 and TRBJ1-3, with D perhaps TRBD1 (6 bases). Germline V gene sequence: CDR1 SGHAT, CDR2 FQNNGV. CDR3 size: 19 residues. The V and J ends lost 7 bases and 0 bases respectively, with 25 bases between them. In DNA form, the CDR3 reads TGTGCCAGCAACAAGGGCCGTGGGGCAGGGGCGGCCTCTGGAAACACCATATATTTT. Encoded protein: CASNKGRGAGAASGNTIYF. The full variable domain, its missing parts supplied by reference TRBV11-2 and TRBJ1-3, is EAGVAQSPRYKIIEKRQSVAFWCNPISGHATLYWYQQILGQGPKLLIQFQNNGVVDDSQLPKDRFSAERLKGVDSTLKIQPAKLEDSAVYLCASNKGRGAGAASGNTIYFGEGSWLTVV.

CDR3 protein: CSVEDRAYEQYF. As DNA, the CDR3 is TGCAGCGTTGAGGACAGGGCGTACGAGCAGTACTTC. The chain combines TRBV29-1 with TRBJ2-7, with 8 bases matching TRBD1. Germline-derived CDR1 and CDR2 are SQVTM and ANQGSEA. This CDR3 has 12 amino acids. After removal of 3 bases from V and 4 bases from J, the junction contained 2 bases not matched to a gene.

The CDR3 spells CASSQAPGGGETQYF. DNA of the CDR3: TGCGCCAGCAGCCAGGCGCCAGGGGGTGGAGAGACCCAGTACTTC. The gene calls are TRBV4-3 and TRBJ2-5; 7 nucleotides align to TRBD1. With 3 bases clipped from V and 4 bases from J, the junction kept 8 bases outside the gene matches. This CDR3 is 15 amino acids long. Germline loops: CDR1 LGHNA, CDR2 YSLEER.

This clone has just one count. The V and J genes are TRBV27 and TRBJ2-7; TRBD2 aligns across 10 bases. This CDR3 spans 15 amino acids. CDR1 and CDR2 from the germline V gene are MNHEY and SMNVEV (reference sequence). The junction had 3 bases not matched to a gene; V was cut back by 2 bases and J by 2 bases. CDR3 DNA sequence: TGTGCCAGCAGTTTAATAGCGGGAGGTACCTACGAGCAGTACTTC. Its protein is CASSLIAGGTYEQYF.

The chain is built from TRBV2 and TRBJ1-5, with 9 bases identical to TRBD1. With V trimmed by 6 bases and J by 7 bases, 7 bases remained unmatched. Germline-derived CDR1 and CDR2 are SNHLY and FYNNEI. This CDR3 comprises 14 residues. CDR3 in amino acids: CASSQDRGRQPQHF. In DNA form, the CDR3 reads TGTGCCAGCAGCCAGGACAGGGGAAGACAGCCCCAGCATTTT.

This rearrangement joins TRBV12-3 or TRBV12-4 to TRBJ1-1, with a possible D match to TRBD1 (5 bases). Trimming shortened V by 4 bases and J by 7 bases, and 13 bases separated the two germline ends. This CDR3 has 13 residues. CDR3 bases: TGTGCCAGCAGTTGGGCCCGCGGGGGTGAAGCTTTCTTT. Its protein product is CASSWARGGEAFF.

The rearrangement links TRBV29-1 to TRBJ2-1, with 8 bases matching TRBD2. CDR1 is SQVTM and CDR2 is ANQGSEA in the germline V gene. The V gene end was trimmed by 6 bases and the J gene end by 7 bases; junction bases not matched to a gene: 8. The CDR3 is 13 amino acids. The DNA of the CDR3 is TGCAGCGTCTTAGCGGGGACAACGAATGAGCAGTTCTTC. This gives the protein CSVLAGTTNEQFF.